Described below is a single T cell receptor (beta chain) sequence and its context. No antigen is known for it. One base away there is no much larger clone; base qualities are not given. This entry comes from a study of blood T cell repertoires in COVID-19 (TCRdb year 2020). Study-level background: Samples from collaborators originated in the United States, Italy and Spain and spanned both the acute and convalescent phases of COVID-19. The prospective study material was composed of cDNA or gDNA derived from T cells, B-cell-depleted T cells, or PBMCs. The dataset comprised deeply sampled blood TCRbeta repertoires from subjects exposed to, actively infected with, or recovered from COVID-19. The repertoires were made available in a free public database intended to serve as a resource for research on the immune response to SARS-CoV-2. The samples were drawn from the first 160 participants of the ongoing ImmuneRACE study and from 950 to 1,500 subjects provided by 6 global collaborators. The sample metadata nearly always contained a de-identified subject ID, COVID-19 status, age in years and sex. HLA class I and class II types, where available, came from metadata supplied by the sample provider rather than from assay-based typing.

Results and caveats for the whole study, not just this receptor: The quantity of clinical and demographic metadata differed by source and by participant and was supplied without curation.

The immunoSEQ Assay, a bias-controlled multiplex PCR, was used to amplify TCRbeta CDR3 regions from genomic DNA. In the source study's methods: Nucleated cell counts per sample were estimated from amplification of reference gene primers within the assay. Sequence reads were collapsed and filtered to measure the absolute abundance of every unique TCRbeta CDR3 rearrangement. For each sample, productive Simpson clonality was calculated as the square root of Simpson's diversity index over productive rearrangements. Here the immuneACCESS table is served through TCRdb, limited to in-frame sequences with V and J called. Missing clones are a known gap in these copies; in checked studies unresolved V genes cover under half, and the rest lacks a known reason. V, J and clone size derive from that table, while D and trimming were established from the DNA sequence. The sample profile shows roughly 140,000 clones; 88% of them were found once. Together, the top ten hold 28% of the sample.

Whole blood was collected in K2EDTA tubes by collaborating institutions according to the institutions' own protocols. Collaborator samples were shipped for TCRbeta analysis as frozen whole blood, isolated PBMCs, or DNA extracted from either sample type. The receptor was isolated from a human donor in a cohort sampled during active COVID-19. The sample comprised peripheral blood.

CDR3 region: CASSYLKGQGNTEAFF. The nucleotides are TGTGCCAGCAGTTACTTAAAGGGACAGGGGAACACTGAAGCTTTCTTT. This chain is built from TRBV6-5 and TRBJ1-1; 9 of the junction bases match TRBD1. V has 1 base trimmed and J has 1 base trimmed; junction bases matching no gene number 4. The CDR3 numbers 16 residues from cysteine through phenylalanine. Only the CDR3 part of the read is kept: 48 bases, read in frame from the first base. From the germline V gene, CDR1 is MNHEY and CDR2 is SVGAGI.